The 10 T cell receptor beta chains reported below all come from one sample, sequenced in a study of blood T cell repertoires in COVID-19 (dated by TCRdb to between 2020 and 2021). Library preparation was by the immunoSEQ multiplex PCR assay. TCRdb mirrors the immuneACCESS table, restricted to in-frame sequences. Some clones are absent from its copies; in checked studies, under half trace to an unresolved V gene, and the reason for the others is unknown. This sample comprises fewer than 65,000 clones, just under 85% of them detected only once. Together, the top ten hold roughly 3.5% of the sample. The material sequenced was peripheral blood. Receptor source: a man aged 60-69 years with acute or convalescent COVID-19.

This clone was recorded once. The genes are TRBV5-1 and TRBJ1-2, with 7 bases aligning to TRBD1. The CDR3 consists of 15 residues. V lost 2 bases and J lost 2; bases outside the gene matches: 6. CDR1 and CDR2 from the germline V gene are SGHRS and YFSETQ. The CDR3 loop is CASSFQTGQNYGYTF. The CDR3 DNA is TGCGCCAGCAGCTTTCAGACAGGGCAAAACTATGGCTACACCTTC.

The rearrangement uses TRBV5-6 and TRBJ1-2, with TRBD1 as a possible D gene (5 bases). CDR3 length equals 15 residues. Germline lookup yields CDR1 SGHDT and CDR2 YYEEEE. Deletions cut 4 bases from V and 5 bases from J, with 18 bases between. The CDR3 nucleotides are TGTGCCAGCAGCCTAGGGACTGCCGGACGTTATGGCTACACCTTC. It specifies CASSLGTAGRYGYTF.

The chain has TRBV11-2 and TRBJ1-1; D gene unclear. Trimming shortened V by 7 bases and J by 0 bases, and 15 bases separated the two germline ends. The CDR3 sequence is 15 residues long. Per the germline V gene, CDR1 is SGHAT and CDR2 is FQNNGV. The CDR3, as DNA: TGTGCCAGCAATAGGGAGGCAGTGATGAACACTGAAGCTTTCTTT. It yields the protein CASNREAVMNTEAFF.

The CDR3 protein is CASSWDTPTQGTLHF. Written as DNA, the CDR3 is TGCGCCAGCAGCTGGGACACGCCTACGCAGGGGACCCTCCACTTT. The chain uses TRBV5-1 and TRBJ1-6, with D maybe TRBD1 (6 bases). CDR3 length: 15 residues. Trimming took 3 bases from V and 14 from J, leaving 21 bases between them. Germline values: CDR1 SGHRS, CDR2 YFSETQ.

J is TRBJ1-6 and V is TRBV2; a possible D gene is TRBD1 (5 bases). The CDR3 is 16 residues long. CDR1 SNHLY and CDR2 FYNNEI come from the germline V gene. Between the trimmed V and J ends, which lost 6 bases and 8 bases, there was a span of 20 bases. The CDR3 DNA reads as TGTGCCAGCAGCTCCGGGAGCGGGACGAGGGATTCACCCCTCCACTTT. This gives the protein CASSSGSGTRDSPLHF.

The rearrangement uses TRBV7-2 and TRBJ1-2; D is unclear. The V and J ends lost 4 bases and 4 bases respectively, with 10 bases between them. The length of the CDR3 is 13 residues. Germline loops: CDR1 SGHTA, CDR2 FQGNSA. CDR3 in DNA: TGTGCCAGCAGCTCCTTGAGGTCCTATGGCTACACCTTC. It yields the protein CASSSLRSYGYTF.

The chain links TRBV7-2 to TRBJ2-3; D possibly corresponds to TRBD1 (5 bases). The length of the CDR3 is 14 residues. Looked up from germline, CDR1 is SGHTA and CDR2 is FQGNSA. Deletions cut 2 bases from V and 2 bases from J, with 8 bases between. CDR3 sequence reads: CASSLLGPTDTQYF. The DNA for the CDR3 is TGTGCCAGCAGCTTATTGGGGCCCACAGATACGCAGTATTTT.

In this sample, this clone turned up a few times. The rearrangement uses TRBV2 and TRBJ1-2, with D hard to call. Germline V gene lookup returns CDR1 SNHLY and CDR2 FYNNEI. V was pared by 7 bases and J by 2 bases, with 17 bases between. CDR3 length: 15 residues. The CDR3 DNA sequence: TGTGCCAGCATCCGTTTGGGCGTTTGGAACTATGGCTACACCTTC. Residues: CASIRLGVWNYGYTF. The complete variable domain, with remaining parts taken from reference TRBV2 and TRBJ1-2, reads EPEVTQTPSHQVTQMGQEVILRCVPISNHLYFYWYRQILGQKVEFLVSFYNNEISEKSEIFDDQFSVERPDGSNFTLKIRSTKLEDSAMYFCASIRLGVWNYGYTFGSGTRLTVV.

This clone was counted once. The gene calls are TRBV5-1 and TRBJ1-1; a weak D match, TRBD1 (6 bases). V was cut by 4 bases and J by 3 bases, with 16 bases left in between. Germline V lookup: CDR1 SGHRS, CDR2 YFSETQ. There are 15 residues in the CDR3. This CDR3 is CASSPEGGPYTEAFF. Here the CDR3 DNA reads TGCGCCAGCAGCCCGGAGGGGGGGCCGTACACTGAAGCTTTCTTT. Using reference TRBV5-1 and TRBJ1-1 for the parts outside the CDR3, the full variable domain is KAGVTQTPRYLIKTRGQQVTLSCSPISGHRSVSWYQQTPGQGLQFLFEYFSETQRNKGNFPGRFSGRQFSNSRSEMNVSTLELGDSALYLCASSPEGGPYTEAFFGQGTRLTVV.

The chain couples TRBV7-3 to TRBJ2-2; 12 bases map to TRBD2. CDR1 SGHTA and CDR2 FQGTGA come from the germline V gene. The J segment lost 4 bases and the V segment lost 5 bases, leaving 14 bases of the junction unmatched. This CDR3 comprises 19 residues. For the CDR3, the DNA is TGTGCCAGCAGCCCCCCGGCTAGCGGGGGGGGTCGACGCACCGGGGAGCTGTTTTTT. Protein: CASSPPASGGGRRTGELFF.